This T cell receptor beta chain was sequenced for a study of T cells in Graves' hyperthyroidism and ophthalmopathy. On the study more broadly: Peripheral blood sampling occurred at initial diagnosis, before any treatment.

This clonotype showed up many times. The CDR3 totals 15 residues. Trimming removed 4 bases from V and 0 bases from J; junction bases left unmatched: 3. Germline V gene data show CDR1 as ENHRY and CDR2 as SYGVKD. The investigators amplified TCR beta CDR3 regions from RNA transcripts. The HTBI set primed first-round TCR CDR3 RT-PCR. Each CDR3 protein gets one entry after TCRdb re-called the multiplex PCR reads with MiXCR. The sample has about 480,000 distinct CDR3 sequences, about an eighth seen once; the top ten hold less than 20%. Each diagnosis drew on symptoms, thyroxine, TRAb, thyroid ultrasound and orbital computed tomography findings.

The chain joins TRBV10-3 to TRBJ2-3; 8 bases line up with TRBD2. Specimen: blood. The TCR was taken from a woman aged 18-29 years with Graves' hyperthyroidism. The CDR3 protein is CAISAERGSTDTQYF. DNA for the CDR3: TGTGCCATCAGTGCCGAGCGGGGGAGCACAGATACGCAGTATTTT.